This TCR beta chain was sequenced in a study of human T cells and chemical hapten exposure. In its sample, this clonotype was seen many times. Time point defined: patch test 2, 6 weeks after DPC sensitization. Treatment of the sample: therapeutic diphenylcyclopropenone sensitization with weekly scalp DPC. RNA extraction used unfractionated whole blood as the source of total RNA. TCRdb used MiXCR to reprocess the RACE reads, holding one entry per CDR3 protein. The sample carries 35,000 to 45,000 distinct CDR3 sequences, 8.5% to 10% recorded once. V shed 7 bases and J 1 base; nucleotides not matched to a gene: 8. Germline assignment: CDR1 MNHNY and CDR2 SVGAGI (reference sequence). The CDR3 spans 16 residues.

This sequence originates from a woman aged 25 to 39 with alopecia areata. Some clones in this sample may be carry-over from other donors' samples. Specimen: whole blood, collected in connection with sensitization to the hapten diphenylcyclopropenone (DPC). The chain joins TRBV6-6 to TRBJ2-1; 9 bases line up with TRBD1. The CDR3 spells CASNRVGQGSYNEQFF. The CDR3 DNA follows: TGTGCCAGCAACCGCGTAGGACAGGGGTCCTACAATGAGCAGTTCTTC.